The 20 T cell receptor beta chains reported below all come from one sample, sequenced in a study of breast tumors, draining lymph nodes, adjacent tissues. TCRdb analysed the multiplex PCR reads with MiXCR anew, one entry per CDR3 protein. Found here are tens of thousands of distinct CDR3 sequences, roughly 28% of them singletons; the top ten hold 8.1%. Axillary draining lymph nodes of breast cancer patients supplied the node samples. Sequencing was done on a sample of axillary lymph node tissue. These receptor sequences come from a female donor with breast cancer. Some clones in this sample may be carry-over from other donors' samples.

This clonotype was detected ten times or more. In DNA, the CDR3 is TGTGCCAGCAGCTTAGCGAATCGGCTAGCGGGAGTACCAGATACGCAGTATTTT. The encoded protein is CASSLANRLAGVPDTQYF. The chain has TRBV7-8 and TRBJ2-3; 10 bases are a match to TRBD2. The V and J ends lost 0 bases and 4 bases, in that order; junction bases with no gene match: 10. Looked up from germline, CDR1 is SGHVS and CDR2 is FQNEAQ. CDR3 length: 18 amino acids.

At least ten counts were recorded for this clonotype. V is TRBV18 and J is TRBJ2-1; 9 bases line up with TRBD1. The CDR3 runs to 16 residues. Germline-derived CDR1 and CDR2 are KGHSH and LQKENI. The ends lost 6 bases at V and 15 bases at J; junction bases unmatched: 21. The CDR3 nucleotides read TGTGCCAGCTCGCAGTCCGGGACAGGGATTTGGGACACCCCGTTCTTC. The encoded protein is CASSQSGTGIWDTPFF.

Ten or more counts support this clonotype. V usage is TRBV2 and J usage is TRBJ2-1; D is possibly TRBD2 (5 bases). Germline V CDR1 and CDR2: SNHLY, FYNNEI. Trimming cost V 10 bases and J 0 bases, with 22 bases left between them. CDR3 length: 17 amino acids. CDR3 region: CAIDSVNPGSSYNEQFF. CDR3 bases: TGTGCCATCGACTCCGTTAATCCGGGGAGCTCCTACAATGAGCAGTTCTTC.

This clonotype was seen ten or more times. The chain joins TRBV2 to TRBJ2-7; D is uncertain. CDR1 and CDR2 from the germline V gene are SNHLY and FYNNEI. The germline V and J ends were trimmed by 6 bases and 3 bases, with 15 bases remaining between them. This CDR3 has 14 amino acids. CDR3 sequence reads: CASRSSQIYYEQYF. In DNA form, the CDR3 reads TGTGCCAGCAGGTCGTCCCAGATATACTACGAGCAGTACTTC.

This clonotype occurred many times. CDR3 sequence: CASHTDSGELFF. The CDR3 nucleotides read TGTGCCAGCCATACTGATTCCGGGGAGCTGTTTTTT. The chain joins TRBV19 to TRBJ2-2; D is undetermined. The CDR3 totals 12 residues. V shed 9 bases and J shed 6 bases, with 11 bases lying between them. Germline CDR1 LNHDA, CDR2 SQIVND (reference sequence).

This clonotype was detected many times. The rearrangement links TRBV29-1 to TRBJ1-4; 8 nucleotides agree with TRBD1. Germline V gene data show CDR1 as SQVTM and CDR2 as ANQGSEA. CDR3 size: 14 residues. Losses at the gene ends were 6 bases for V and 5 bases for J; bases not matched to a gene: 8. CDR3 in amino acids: CSVGPGGSNEKLFF. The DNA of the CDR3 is TGCAGCGTCGGTCCAGGGGGCTCAAATGAAAAACTGTTTTTT.

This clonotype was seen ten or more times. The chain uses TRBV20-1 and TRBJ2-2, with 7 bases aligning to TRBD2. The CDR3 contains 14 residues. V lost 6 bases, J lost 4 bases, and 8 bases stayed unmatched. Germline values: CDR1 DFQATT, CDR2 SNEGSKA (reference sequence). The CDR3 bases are TGCAGTGCGAGATCCGGGACTACCACCGGGGAGCTGTTTTTT. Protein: CSARSGTTTGELFF.

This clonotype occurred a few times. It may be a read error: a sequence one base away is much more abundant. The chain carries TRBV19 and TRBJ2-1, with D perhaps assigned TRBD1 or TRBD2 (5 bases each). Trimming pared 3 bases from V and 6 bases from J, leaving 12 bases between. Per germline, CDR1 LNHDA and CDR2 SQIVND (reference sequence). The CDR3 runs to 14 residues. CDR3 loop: CASSMGPVSNEQFF. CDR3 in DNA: TGTGCCAGTAGTATGGGACCGGTAAGCAATGAGCAGTTCTTC.

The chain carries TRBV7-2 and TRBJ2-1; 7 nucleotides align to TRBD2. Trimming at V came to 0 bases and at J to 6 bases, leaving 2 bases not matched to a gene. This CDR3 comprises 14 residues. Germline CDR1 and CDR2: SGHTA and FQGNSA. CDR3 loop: CASSLAGGVNEQFF. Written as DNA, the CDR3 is TGTGCCAGCAGCTTAGCGGGGGGGGTCAATGAGCAGTTCTTC.

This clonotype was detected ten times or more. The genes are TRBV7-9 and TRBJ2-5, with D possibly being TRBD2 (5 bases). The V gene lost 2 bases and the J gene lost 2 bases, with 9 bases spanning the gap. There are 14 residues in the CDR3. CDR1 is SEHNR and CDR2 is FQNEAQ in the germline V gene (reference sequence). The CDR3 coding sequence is TGTGCCAGCAGCTTACGTTCGGGACAAGAGACCCAGTACTTC. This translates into CASSLRSGQETQYF.

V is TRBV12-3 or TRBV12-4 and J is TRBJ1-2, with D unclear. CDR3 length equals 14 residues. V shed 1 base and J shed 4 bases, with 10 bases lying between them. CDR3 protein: CASSLDSRLYGYTF. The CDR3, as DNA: TGTGCCAGCAGTTTAGACAGCCGCCTCTATGGCTACACCTTC.

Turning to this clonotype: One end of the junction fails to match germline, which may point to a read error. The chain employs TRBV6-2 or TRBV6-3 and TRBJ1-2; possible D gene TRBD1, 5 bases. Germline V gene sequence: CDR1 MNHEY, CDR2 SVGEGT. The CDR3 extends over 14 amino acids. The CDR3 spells CASSHSSGTYGYTF. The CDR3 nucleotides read TGTGCCAGCAGTCACTCGAGTGGGACCTATGGCTACACCTTC.

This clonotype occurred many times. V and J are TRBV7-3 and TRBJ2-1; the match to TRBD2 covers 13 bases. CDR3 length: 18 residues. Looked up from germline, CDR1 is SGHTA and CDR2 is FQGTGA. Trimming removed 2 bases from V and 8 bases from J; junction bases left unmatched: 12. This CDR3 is CASSLLGLAGDYDDEQFF. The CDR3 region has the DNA TGTGCCAGCAGCTTACTAGGACTAGCGGGAGACTATGATGATGAGCAGTTCTTC.

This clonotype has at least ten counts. CDR3 in amino acids: CASSRREEDYGYTF. The CDR3 region has the DNA TGCGCCAGCAGCCGAAGGGAGGAAGACTATGGCTACACCTTC. The V and J genes are TRBV4-1 and TRBJ1-2; D unresolved. V dropped 4 bases and J dropped 3 bases, with 12 bases sitting between them. The CDR3 runs 14 residues. Germline V gives CDR1 MGHRA, CDR2 YSYEKL.

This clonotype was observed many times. The chain's CDR3 is CASGSTGVEQYF. CDR3 nucleotide sequence: TGTGCCAGCGGATCGACAGGGGTCGAGCAGTACTTC. The chain has TRBV6-2 or TRBV6-3 and TRBJ2-7; 8 bases agree with TRBD1. CDR3 size: 12 residues. The V and J ends lost 8 bases and 6 bases, in that order; junction bases with no gene match: 6. The germline gives CDR1 MNHEY, CDR2 SVGEGT.

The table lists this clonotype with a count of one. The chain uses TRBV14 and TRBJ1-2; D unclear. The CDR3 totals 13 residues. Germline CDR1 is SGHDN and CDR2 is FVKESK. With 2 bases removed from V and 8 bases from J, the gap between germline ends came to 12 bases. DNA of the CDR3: TGTGCCAGCAGCCAAAAACCCCAGAGAGGCTACACCTTC. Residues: CASSQKPQRGYTF.

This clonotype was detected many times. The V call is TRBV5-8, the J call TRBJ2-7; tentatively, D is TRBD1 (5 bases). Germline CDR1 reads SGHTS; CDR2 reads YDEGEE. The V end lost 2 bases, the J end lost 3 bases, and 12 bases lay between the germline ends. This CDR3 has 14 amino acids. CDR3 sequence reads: CASSLGEYDYEQYF. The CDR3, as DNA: TGTGCCAGCAGCTTAGGGGAATACGACTACGAGCAGTACTTC.

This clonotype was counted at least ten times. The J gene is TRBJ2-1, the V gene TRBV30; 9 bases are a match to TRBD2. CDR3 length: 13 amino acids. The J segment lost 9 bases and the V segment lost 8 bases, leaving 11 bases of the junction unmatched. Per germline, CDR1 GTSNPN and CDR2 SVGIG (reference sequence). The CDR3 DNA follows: TGTGCCGGCACTAGCGGGCCGGGGGGTGAGCAGTTCTTC. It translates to CAGTSGPGGEQFF.

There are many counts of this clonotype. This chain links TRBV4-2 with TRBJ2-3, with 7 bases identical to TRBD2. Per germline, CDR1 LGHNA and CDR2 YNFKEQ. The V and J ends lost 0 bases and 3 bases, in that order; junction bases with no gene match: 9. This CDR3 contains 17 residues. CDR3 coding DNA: TGTGCCAGCAGCCAAGAATCTAGCGGTAGGAAGACAGATACGCAGTATTTT. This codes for CASSQESSGRKTDTQYF.

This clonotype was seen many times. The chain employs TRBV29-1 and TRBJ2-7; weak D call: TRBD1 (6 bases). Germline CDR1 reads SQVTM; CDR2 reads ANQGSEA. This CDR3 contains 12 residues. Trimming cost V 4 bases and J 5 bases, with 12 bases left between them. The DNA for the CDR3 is TGCAGCGTTGTTAGAGACAGGCACGAGCAGTACTTC. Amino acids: CSVVRDRHEQYF.